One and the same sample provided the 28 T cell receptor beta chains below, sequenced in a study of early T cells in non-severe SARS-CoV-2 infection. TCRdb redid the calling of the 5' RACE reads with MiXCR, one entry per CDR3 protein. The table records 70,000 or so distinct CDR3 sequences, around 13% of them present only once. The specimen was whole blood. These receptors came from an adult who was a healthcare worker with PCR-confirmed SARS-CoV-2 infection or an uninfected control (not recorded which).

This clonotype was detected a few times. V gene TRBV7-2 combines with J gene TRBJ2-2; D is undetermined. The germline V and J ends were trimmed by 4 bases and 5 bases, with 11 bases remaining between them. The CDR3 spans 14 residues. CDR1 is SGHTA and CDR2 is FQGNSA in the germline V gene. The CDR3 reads CASSSLQITGELFF. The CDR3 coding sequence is TGTGCCAGCAGCTCATTACAGATAACCGGGGAGCTGTTTTTT. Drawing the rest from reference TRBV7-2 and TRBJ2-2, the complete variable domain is GAGVSQSPSNKVTEKGKDVELRCDPISGHTALYWYRQSLGQGLEFLIYFQGNSAPDKSGLPSDRFSAERTGGSVSTLTIQRTQQEDSAVYLCASSSLQITGELFFGEGSRLTVL.

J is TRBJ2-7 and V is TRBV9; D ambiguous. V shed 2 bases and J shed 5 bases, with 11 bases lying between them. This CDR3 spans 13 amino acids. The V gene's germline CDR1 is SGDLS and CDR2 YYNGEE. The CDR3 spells CASSVSGWNEQYF. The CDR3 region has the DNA TGTGCCAGCAGCGTTAGTGGATGGAACGAGCAGTACTTC. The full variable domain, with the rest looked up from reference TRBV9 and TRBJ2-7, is DSGVTQTPKHLITATGQRVTLRCSPRSGDLSVYWYQQSLDQGLQFLIQYYNGEERAKGNILERFSAQQFPDLHSELNLSSLELGDSALYFCASSVSGWNEQYFGPGTRLTVT.

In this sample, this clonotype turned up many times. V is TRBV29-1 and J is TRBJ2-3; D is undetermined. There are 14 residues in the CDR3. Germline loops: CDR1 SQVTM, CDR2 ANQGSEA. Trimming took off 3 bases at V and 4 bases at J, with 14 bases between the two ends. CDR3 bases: TGCAGCGTTGACCCCTTCCGCGCCGCAGATACGCAGTATTTT. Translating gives CSVDPFRAADTQYF.

The CDR3 DNA is TGTGCCAGCAGTGCCGGTTTTGACACTGAAGCTTTCTTT. It translates to CASSAGFDTEAFF. The chain is built from TRBV6-1 and TRBJ1-1; unclear D gene. This CDR3 is built from 13 residues. V lost 4 bases and J 3 bases, leaving 9 bases between the germline ends. Germline V gene sequence: CDR1 MNHNS, CDR2 SASEGT.

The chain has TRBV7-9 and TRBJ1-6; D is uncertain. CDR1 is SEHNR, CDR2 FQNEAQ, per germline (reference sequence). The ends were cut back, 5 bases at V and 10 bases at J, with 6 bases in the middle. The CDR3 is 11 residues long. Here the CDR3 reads CASSPVSPLHF. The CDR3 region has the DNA TGTGCCAGCAGCCCGGTATCACCCCTCCACTTT. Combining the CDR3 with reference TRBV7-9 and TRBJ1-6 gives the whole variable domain DTGVSQNPRHKITKRGQNVTFRCDPISEHNRLYWYRQTLGQGPEFLTYFQNEAQLEKSRLLSDRFSAERPKGSFSTLEIQRTEQGDSAMYLCASSPVSPLHFGNGTRLTVT.

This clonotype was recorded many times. The CDR3 protein is CASKVSEATDTQYF. DNA of the CDR3: TGTGCCAGCAAGGTGTCCGAGGCCACAGATACGCAGTATTTT. The V gene is TRBV6-1, the J gene TRBJ2-3, with D unclear. CDR1 is MNHNS and CDR2 is SASEGT in the germline V gene. Trimming took 7 bases from V and 2 from J, leaving 13 bases between them. There are 14 residues in the CDR3.

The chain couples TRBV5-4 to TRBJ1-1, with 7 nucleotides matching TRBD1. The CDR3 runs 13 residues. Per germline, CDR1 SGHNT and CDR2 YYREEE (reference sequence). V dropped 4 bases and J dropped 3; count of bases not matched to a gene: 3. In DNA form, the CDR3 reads TGTGCCAGCAGCATAGACAGGGACACTGAAGCTTTCTTT. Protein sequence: CASSIDRDTEAFF.

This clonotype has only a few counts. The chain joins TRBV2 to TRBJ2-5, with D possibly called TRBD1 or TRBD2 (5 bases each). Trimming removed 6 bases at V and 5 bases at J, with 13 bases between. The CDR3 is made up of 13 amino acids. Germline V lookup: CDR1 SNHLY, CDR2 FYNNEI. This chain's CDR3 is CASSPEEGETQYF. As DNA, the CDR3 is TGTGCCAGCAGCCCCGAAGAGGGGGAGACCCAGTACTTC.

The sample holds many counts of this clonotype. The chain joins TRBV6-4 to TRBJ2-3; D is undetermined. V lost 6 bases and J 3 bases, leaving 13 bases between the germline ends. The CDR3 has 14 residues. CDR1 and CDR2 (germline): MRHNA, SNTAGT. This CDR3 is CASRDNSWTDTQYF. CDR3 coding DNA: TGTGCCAGCAGAGACAATTCATGGACAGATACGCAGTATTTT.

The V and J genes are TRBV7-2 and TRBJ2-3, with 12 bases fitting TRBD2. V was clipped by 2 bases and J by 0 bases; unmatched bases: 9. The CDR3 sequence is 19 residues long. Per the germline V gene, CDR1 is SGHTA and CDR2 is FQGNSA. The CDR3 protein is CASSLFLAGGRASTDTQYF. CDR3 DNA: TGTGCCAGCAGCTTATTTCTAGCGGGGGGGCGGGCGAGCACAGATACGCAGTATTTT.

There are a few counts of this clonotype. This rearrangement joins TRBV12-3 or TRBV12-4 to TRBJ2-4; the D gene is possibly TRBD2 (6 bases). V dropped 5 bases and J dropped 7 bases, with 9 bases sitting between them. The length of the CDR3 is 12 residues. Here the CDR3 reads CASSKEGNIQYF. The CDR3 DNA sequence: TGTGCCAGCAGTAAGGAGGGGAACATTCAGTACTTC.

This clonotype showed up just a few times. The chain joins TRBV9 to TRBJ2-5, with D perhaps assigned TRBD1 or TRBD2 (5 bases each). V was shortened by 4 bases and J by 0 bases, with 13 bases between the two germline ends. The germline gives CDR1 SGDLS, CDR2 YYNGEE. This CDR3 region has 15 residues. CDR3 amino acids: CASSLRDEYQETQYF. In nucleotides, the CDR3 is TGTGCCAGCAGCCTCCGGGACGAGTACCAAGAGACCCAGTACTTC.

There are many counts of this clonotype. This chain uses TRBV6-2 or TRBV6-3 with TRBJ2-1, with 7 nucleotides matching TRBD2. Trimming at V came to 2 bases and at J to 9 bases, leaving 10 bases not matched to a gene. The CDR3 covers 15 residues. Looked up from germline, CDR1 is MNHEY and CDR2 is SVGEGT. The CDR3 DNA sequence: TGTGCCAGCAGTTACGGCGGGGGAAAGTCAAGTGAGCAGTTCTTC. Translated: CASSYGGGKSSEQFF.

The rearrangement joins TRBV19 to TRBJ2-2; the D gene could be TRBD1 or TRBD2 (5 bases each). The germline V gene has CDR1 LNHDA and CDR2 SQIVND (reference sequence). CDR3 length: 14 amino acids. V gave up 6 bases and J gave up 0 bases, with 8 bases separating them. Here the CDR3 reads CASSGASNTGELFF. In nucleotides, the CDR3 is TGTGCCAGTAGCGGGGCGTCGAACACCGGGGAGCTGTTTTTT.

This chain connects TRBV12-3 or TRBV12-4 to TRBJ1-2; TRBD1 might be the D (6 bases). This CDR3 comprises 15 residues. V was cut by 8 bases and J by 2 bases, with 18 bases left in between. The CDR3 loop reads CASRYGQSSNYGYTF. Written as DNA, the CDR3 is TGTGCCAGCCGATACGGACAGTCATCCAACTATGGCTACACCTTC.

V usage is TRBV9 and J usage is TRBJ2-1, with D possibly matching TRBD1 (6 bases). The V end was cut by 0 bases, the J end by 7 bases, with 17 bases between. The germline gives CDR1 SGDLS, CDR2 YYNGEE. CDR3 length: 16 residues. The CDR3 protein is CASSVAPTGFGNEQFF. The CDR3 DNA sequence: TGTGCCAGCAGCGTAGCTCCGACAGGTTTTGGGAATGAGCAGTTCTTC.

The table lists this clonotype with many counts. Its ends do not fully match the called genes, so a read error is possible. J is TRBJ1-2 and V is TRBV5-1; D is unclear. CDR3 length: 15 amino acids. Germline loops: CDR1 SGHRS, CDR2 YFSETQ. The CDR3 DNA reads TGCGCCAGCAGGTTGGAGGGCGGAAATAACTATGGCTACACCTTC. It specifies CASRLEGGNNYGYTF.

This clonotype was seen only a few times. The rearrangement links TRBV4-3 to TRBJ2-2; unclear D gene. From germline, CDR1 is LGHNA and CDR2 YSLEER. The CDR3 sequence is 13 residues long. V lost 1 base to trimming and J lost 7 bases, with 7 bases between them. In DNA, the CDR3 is TGCGCCAGCAGCCAAGGGAATTACGGGGAGCTGTTTTTT. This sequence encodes CASSQGNYGELFF.

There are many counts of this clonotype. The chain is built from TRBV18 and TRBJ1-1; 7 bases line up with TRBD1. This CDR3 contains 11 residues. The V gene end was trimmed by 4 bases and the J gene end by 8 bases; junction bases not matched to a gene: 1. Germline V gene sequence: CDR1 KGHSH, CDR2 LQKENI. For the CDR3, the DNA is TGTGCCAGCTCACGGACAGGCGAAGCTTTCTTT. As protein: CASSRTGEAFF.

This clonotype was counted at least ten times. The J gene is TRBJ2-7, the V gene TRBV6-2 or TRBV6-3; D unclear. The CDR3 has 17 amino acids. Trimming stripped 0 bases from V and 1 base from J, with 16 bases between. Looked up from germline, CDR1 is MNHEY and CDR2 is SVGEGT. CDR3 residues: CASSYSKLFTASYEQYF. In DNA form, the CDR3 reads TGTGCCAGCAGTTACTCGAAACTCTTCACAGCTTCCTACGAGCAGTACTTC.

The CDR3 nucleotides are TGTGCCAGCAGCCAAGCGGATCGTTACGAGCAGTACTTC. Protein: CASSQADRYEQYF. This rearrangement joins TRBV4-2 to TRBJ2-7; D not certain. V lost 1 base and J 4 bases, leaving 8 bases between the germline ends. Germline V gene data show CDR1 as LGHNA and CDR2 as YNFKEQ. The CDR3 covers 13 residues.

The CDR3 sequence is CASTQPRDRLIQPQHF. The CDR3 coding sequence is TGTGCCAGTACTCAACCCCGGGACAGGTTAATTCAGCCCCAGCATTTT. The chain links TRBV19 to TRBJ1-5, with 8 bases fitting TRBD1. V gave up 7 bases and J gave up 6 bases; unmatched junction bases: 14. Germline CDR1 and CDR2: LNHDA and SQIVND (reference sequence). The CDR3 loop spans 16 amino acids.

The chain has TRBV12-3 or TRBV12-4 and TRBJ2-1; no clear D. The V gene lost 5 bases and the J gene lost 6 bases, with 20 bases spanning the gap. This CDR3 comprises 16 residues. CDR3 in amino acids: CASSSFWSLGSNEQFF. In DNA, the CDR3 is TGTGCCAGCAGTAGTTTCTGGTCTCTGGGAAGCAATGAGCAGTTCTTC.

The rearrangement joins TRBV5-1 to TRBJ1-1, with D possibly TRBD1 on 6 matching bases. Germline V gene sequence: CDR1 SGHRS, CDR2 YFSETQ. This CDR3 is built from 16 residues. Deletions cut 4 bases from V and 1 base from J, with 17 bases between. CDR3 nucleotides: TGCGCCAGCAGCCGAGCAGCCGGGACAAGGAACACTGAAGCTTTCTTT. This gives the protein CASSRAAGTRNTEAFF.

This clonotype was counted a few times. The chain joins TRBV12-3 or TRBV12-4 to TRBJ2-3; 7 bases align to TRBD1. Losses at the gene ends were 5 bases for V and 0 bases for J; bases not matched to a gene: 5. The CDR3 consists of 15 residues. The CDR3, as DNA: TGTGCCAGCAGTCCAACAGGGGTGAGCACAGATACGCAGTATTTT. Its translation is CASSPTGVSTDTQYF.

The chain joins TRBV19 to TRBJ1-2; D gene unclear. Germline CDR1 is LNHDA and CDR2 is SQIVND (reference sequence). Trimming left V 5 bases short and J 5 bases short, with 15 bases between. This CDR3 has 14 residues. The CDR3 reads CASSLGTRSYGYTF. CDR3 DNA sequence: TGTGCCAGTAGTCTGGGTACCAGGTCTTATGGCTACACCTTC.

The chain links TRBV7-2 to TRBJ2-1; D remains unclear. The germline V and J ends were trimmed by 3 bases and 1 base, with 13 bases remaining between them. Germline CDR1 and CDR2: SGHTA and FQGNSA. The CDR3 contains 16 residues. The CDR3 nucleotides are TGTGCCAGCAGCTTGACACCCACCGGATCCTACAATGAGCAGTTCTTC. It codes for CASSLTPTGSYNEQFF.

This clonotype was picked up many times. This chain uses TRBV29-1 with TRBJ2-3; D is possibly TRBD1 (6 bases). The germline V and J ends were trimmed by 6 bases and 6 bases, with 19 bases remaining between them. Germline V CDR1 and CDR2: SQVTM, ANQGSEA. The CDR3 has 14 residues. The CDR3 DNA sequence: TGCAGCGTCGTCCCAGATACAGGGACGGATACGCAGTATTTT. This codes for CSVVPDTGTDTQYF.